These 23 T cell receptor beta chains came from one sample sequenced in a study of early T cells in non-severe SARS-CoV-2 infection. MiXCR, applied by TCRdb to the 5' RACE reads, yields one record per CDR3 protein. The table has 25,000 to 30,000 distinct CDR3 sequences, 5.5% to 6% seen once. The sequencing input was whole blood. The receptors here all came from an adult who was a healthcare worker with PCR-confirmed SARS-CoV-2 infection or an uninfected control (not recorded which).

This clonotype was counted ten times or more. The chain combines TRBV7-3 with TRBJ2-5; possibly TRBD2 for D (5 bases). Germline CDR1 is SGHTA and CDR2 is FQGTGA. V lost 1 base to trimming and J lost 4 bases, with 7 bases between them. The CDR3 runs to 13 residues. CDR3 residues: CASSLRERETQYF. CDR3 nucleotides: TGTGCCAGCAGCTTAAGGGAGAGAGAGACCCAGTACTTC.

In this sample, this clonotype turned up a few times. CDR3 amino acids: CASSTGRDYGYTF. Here the CDR3 DNA reads TGTGCCAGCAGTACCGGACGGGACTATGGCTACACCTTC. The V call is TRBV12-3 or TRBV12-4, the J call TRBJ1-2; D remains unclear. The CDR3 runs 13 residues. The germline V and J ends were trimmed by 5 bases and 3 bases, with 10 bases remaining between them.

This clonotype came up many times. The chain has TRBV11-1 and TRBJ2-7, with TRBD2 matching 10 bases. The CDR3 extends over 17 amino acids. Germline CDR1 reads SGHAT; CDR2 reads FQDESV (reference sequence). V lost 1 base, J lost 5 bases, and 11 bases stayed unmatched. The CDR3 sequence: CASSLGSLAGVSHEQYF. In DNA form, the CDR3 reads TGTGCCAGCAGCTTAGGCAGCCTAGCGGGAGTCAGCCACGAGCAGTACTTC.

This clonotype was recorded at least ten times. The CDR3 DNA follows: TGCGCCAGCAGTGAGACGGTAGCCGTCTACAATGAGCAGTTCTTC. This codes for CASSETVAVYNEQFF. This rearrangement joins TRBV10-2 to TRBJ2-1; D unclear. The CDR3 is 15 amino acids. Germline CDR1 is WSHSY and CDR2 is SAAADI. Trimming removed 2 bases at V and 3 bases at J, with 11 bases between.

This clonotype occurred many times. V usage is TRBV12-3 or TRBV12-4 and J usage is TRBJ2-2; D uncertain. The CDR3 consists of 12 residues. Trimming left V 8 bases short and J 8 bases short, with 12 bases between. Here the CDR3 reads CASSMARGELFF. CDR3 in DNA: TGTGCCAGCTCTATGGCCCGGGGGGAGCTGTTTTTT.

At least ten counts were recorded for this clonotype. V gene TRBV6-5 combines with J gene TRBJ2-7; weak D call: TRBD1 (6 bases). The V end was cut by 5 bases, the J end by 2 bases, with 13 bases between. Germline V gene data show CDR1 as MNHEY and CDR2 as SVGAGI. The CDR3 length is 14 residues. The CDR3: CASSKGHLAYEQYF. In nucleotides, the CDR3 is TGTGCCAGCAGTAAGGGACACTTAGCCTACGAGCAGTACTTC.

The J gene is TRBJ1-5, the V gene TRBV5-1, with D unclear. V lost 0 bases and J lost 0, with 10 bases in between. The length of the CDR3 is 16 residues. Germline-derived CDR1 and CDR2 are SGHRS and YFSETQ. CDR3 in amino acids: CASSLAGGDSNQPQHF. The CDR3 DNA sequence: TGCGCCAGCAGCTTGGCAGGCGGCGATAGCAATCAGCCCCAGCATTTT. Full variable domain (missing parts from reference TRBV5-1 and TRBJ1-5): KAGVTQTPRYLIKTRGQQVTLSCSPISGHRSVSWYQQTPGQGLQFLFEYFSETQRNKGNFPGRFSGRQFSNSRSEMNVSTLELGDSALYLCASSLAGGDSNQPQHFGDGTRLSIL.

The table lists this clonotype with many counts. The chain employs TRBV5-1 and TRBJ2-7, with 8 nucleotides matching TRBD1. The CDR3 has 15 amino acids. Trimming removed 4 bases from V and 5 bases from J; junction bases left unmatched: 11. CDR1 SGHRS and CDR2 YFSETQ come from the germline V gene. CDR3 coding DNA: TGCGCCAGCAGCGCAAGCCCCGACAGGGGCCACGAGCAGTACTTC. Protein sequence: CASSASPDRGHEQYF.

Sample share makes this clonotype medium-sized. The V gene is TRBV7-2, the J gene TRBJ1-4, with TRBD1 matching 8 bases. CDR3 size: 15 residues. Germline assignment: CDR1 SGHTA and CDR2 FQGNSA. The trim removed 1 base at V and 7 bases at J, leaving 5 bases unmatched. CDR3 sequence reads: CASSLDNRGIEKLFF. The CDR3 nucleotides read TGTGCCAGCAGCTTAGATAACAGGGGGATTGAAAAACTGTTTTTT.

This clonotype was seen repeatedly, ten times or more. The V call is TRBV20-1, the J call TRBJ1-5, with 7 bases aligning to TRBD1. Germline V gives CDR1 DFQATT, CDR2 SNEGSKA (reference sequence). Unmatched junction bases numbered 4, after V lost 0 bases and J lost 5 bases. This CDR3 is built from 14 residues. CDR3 protein: CSARDDREYQPQHF. CDR3 DNA: TGCAGTGCTAGAGACGACAGGGAATATCAGCCCCAGCATTTT.

The rearrangement links TRBV7-9 to TRBJ2-5; D is uncertain. The CDR3 is 14 amino acids. V was shortened by 8 bases and J by 4 bases, with 17 bases between the two germline ends. Germline assignment: CDR1 SEHNR and CDR2 FQNEAQ (reference sequence). The CDR3 region has the DNA TGTGCCAGCCTCTCGTTCGGGCAGAGAGAGACCCAGTACTTC. It yields the protein CASLSFGQRETQYF. The variable domain in full, with the rest retrieved from reference TRBV7-9 and TRBJ2-5, is DTGVSQNPRHKITKRGQNVTFRCDPISEHNRLYWYRQTLGQGPEFLTYFQNEAQLEKSRLLSDRFSAERPKGSFSTLEIQRTEQGDSAMYLCASLSFGQRETQYFGPGTRLLVL.

The chain combines TRBV7-2 with TRBJ2-2, with TRBD2 as a possible D gene (6 bases). The CDR3 contains 15 residues. Trimming shortened V by 5 bases and J by 6 bases, and 16 bases separated the two germline ends. The germline V gene encodes CDR1 SGHTA and CDR2 FQGNSA. CDR3 DNA: TGTGCCAGCAGCCCCGGCGGGGTGCGCGCCGGGGAGCTGTTTTTT. It is translated as CASSPGGVRAGELFF.

This clonotype turned up a few times. This chain connects TRBV12-3 or TRBV12-4 to TRBJ1-4, with D perhaps matching TRBD1 (5 bases). The CDR3 runs 13 residues. V was clipped by 6 bases and J by 11 bases, with 16 bases between them. The CDR3 loop reads CASREEGISKLFF. The CDR3 bases are TGTGCCAGCAGGGAAGAGGGGATCAGTAAACTGTTTTTT.

This clonotype appeared a few times. The chain has TRBV4-1 and TRBJ1-4; tentative D call: TRBD1 (6 bases). Germline values: CDR1 MGHRA, CDR2 YSYEKL. The ends were cut back, 2 bases at V and 8 bases at J, with 15 bases in the middle. The CDR3 spans 15 residues. The CDR3 nucleotides are TGCGCCAGCAGCCAACTGGGCAGGGGTGGCGAAAAACTGTTTTTT. It is translated as CASSQLGRGGEKLFF.

This clonotype was counted at least ten times. This chain links TRBV18 with TRBJ1-5; perhaps TRBD1 as D (5 bases). V lost 3 bases and J lost 5, with 11 bases in between. Germline lookup yields CDR1 KGHSH and CDR2 LQKENI. CDR3 size: 14 residues. The CDR3 coding sequence is TGTGCCAGCTCACCCGGGACTACAGATCAGCCCCAGCATTTT. It specifies CASSPGTTDQPQHF.

With regard to this clonotype: A read error may be the cause here, since a much bigger clone is one base away. The genes are TRBV12-3 or TRBV12-4 and TRBJ2-1, with 9 bases aligning to TRBD2. The CDR3 loop spans 16 amino acids. CDR3 region: CASSLTRTSVYNELFF. The CDR3 region has the DNA TGTGCCAGCAGTCTGACCCGGACTAGCGTCTACAATGAGCTGTTCTTC.

This clonotype was recorded many times. The CDR3 bases are TGCGCCAGCAGCTTGGGCTCGGGGACAGCCTATAATTCACCCCTCCACTTT. This gives the protein CASSLGSGTAYNSPLHF. This sequence joins TRBV5-1 and TRBJ1-6, with TRBD1 matching 7 bases. The J segment lost 2 bases and the V segment lost 0 bases, leaving 5 bases of the junction unmatched. Germline V CDR1 and CDR2: SGHRS, YFSETQ. The CDR3 has 17 amino acids.

The chain uses TRBV5-1 and TRBJ2-7, with D tentatively TRBD1 or TRBD2 (5 bases each). CDR1 and CDR2 from the germline V gene are SGHRS and YFSETQ. V lost 4 bases and J 0 bases, leaving 11 bases between the germline ends. This CDR3 contains 14 residues. CDR3 region: CASSLGTYSYEQYF. CDR3 nucleotides: TGCGCCAGCAGCCTGGGGACGTACTCCTACGAGCAGTACTTC.

In its sample, this clonotype was seen many times. This chain joins TRBV6-1 and TRBJ1-2; tentative D call: TRBD1 (6 bases). The CDR3 has 14 amino acids. Germline lookup yields CDR1 MNHNS and CDR2 SASEGT. The germline V and J ends were trimmed by 3 bases and 4 bases, with 12 bases remaining between them. CDR3 in amino acids: CASSDGPRGYGYTF. The CDR3, as DNA: TGTGCCAGCAGTGATGGACCCAGGGGCTATGGCTACACCTTC.

Ten or more counts support this clonotype. V gene TRBV7-8 combines with J gene TRBJ1-2; D might be TRBD1 (6 bases). Trimming cost V 1 base and J 4 bases, with 13 bases left between them. From germline, CDR1 is SGHVS and CDR2 FQNEAQ. The CDR3 contains 15 residues. The CDR3 DNA is TGTGCCAGCAGCTTAGATAGGGGGGAGGCCTATGGCTACACCTTC. Translation gives CASSLDRGEAYGYTF.

This clonotype was seen repeatedly, ten times or more. This chain uses TRBV6-5 with TRBJ2-7; a weak D match, TRBD2 (6 bases). The CDR3 is made up of 14 amino acids. Per the germline V gene, CDR1 is MNHEY and CDR2 is SVGAGI. V lost 5 bases to trimming and J lost 2 bases, with 13 bases between them. The CDR3 region is CASSPLGGTYEQYF. The CDR3 nucleotides read TGTGCCAGCAGTCCATTGGGGGGAACCTACGAGCAGTACTTC.

About this clonotype itself: This sequence may be a read error, since a much larger clone differs from it by one base. The chain combines TRBV15 with TRBJ2-5, with TRBD1 as a possible D gene (6 bases). The CDR3 contains 14 residues. V shed 5 bases and J shed 3 bases, with 13 bases lying between them. Germline CDR1 LNHNV, CDR2 YYDKDF (reference sequence). The CDR3 loop reads CATSVRTAEETQYF. CDR3 DNA: TGTGCCACCAGCGTCCGGACAGCAGAAGAGACCCAGTACTTC.

The sample holds many counts of this clonotype. V usage is TRBV5-1 and J usage is TRBJ1-2; 7 nucleotides match TRBD1. This CDR3 comprises 14 residues. The V segment lost 2 bases and the J segment 2 bases; nucleotides outside the gene matches: 3. The germline gives CDR1 SGHRS, CDR2 YFSETQ. The CDR3 sequence: CASSFRDSNYGYTF. CDR3 in DNA: TGCGCCAGCAGCTTTCGGGACAGCAACTATGGCTACACCTTC. The complete variable domain, with remaining parts taken from reference TRBV5-1 and TRBJ1-2, reads KAGVTQTPRYLIKTRGQQVTLSCSPISGHRSVSWYQQTPGQGLQFLFEYFSETQRNKGNFPGRFSGRQFSNSRSEMNVSTLELGDSALYLCASSFRDSNYGYTFGSGTRLTVV.